This T cell receptor beta chain comes out of a study of spatial heterogeneity in lung cancer. Via MiXCR, TCRdb re-called the 5' RACE reads, giving one row per CDR3 protein. This repertoire shows fewer than 20,000 distinct CDR3 sequences, approximately 6.5% found once; its top ten account for less than 20%. Trimming shortened V by 10 bases and J by 9 bases, and 21 bases separated the two germline ends. CDR3 length: 14 residues. Germline-derived CDR1 and CDR2 are KGHDR and SFDVKD. In this sample, this clonotype turned up many times. Its specificity is unknown. This beta chain is off target for a library built for alpha chains, so its abundance means little. General study results and limits: Intratumoral expanded alpha and beta TCR counts were found to track tumor mutation counts. Regional and ubiquitous nonsynonymous mutations were tracked by counts of regional and ubiquitous expanded TCRs, respectively.

Specified time point: sample taken at primary tumor resection. Unsorted whole RNA from tumor, nontumor lung or frozen PBMC underwent sequencing. V is TRBV24-1 and J is TRBJ2-1; perhaps TRBD2 as D (5 bases). The clonotype comes from a female donor with early-stage non-small cell lung cancer. This material consisted of lung tumor tissue, taken at surgery. This CDR3 is CATGGQAGGGEQFF. The DNA of the CDR3 is TGTGCCACAGGCGGCCAGGCGGGCGGTGGTGAGCAGTTCTTC.